One sample yielded the 27 T cell receptor beta chains listed below, sequenced in a study of CXCR3-negative and CXCR3-positive naive CD8 T cells. General observations from the study: CXCR3-positive naive cells carried more hydrophobic TRB CDR3s than CXCR3-negative naive cells did.

The antigens for these receptors are not known. The libraries of TRB cDNA were prepared using 5' RACE with UMI labels. TCRdb reprocessed the 5' RACE reads and stores each CDR3 protein as one record, lacking DNA. Its table lists some 130,000 distinct CDR3 sequences. Sequenced: naive CXCR3+ CD8+ T cells from blood. Sample subset: CD45RO-CCR7+CD27+CD95- naive CD8+ T cells expressing CXCR3 (TNR3+). The source of these receptors is a human donor in good health. Some clones in this sample may be carry-over from other donors' samples.

The J gene is TRBJ1-5, the V gene TRBV7-9; the TRBD1 assignment by TCRdb is unverifiable without DNA. Germline assignment: CDR1 SEHNR and CDR2 FQNEAQ (reference sequence). The CDR3 has 13 amino acids. This CDR3 is CASSPAGGQPQHF.

The genes are TRBV29-1 and TRBJ2-1; with no DNA, the TCRdb D assignment of TRBD1 cannot be verified. CDR1 is SQVTM and CDR2 is ANQGSEA in the germline V gene. CDR3 size: 13 residues. CDR3: CSGGQVDYNEQFF.

The V call is TRBV7-3, the J call TRBJ2-7; TCRdb lists TRBD1, though no DNA is available to test this call. Germline V gene sequence: CDR1 SGHTA, CDR2 FQGTGA. The CDR3 covers 13 residues. The CDR3 sequence is CASSLIGGVEQYF.

The chain employs TRBV9 and TRBJ2-5; TCRdb reports TRBD2, a call that lacks DNA to check it against. Germline CDR1 SGDLS, CDR2 YYNGEE. The CDR3 is 15 amino acids. The CDR3 reads CASSVEGTIQETQYF.

This chain links TRBV15 with TRBJ1-1. This CDR3 contains 12 residues. From germline, CDR1 is LNHNV and CDR2 YYDKDF (reference sequence). CDR3 sequence reads: CATRQGNTEAFF.

This chain links TRBV6-5 with TRBJ2-2; TCRdb picks TRBD1, but there is no DNA to check that call. The CDR3 spans 19 residues. The germline V gene has CDR1 MNHEY and CDR2 SVGAGI. The chain's CDR3 is CASSYLGYLDQGDTGELFF.

V usage is TRBV6-2 or TRBV6-3 and J usage is TRBJ2-2. Germline values: CDR1 MNHEY, CDR2 SVGEGT. The CDR3 totals 15 residues. CDR3 residues: CASSYVLDSTGELFF.

The rearrangement uses TRBV27 and TRBJ2-7. The CDR3 covers 13 residues. Per germline, CDR1 MNHEY and CDR2 SMNVEV (reference sequence). The CDR3 here is CASSLFGSDEQYF.

This chain connects TRBV29-1 to TRBJ2-7; TCRdb reports TRBD1, a call that lacks DNA to check it against. This CDR3 is built from 13 residues. CDR1 and CDR2 from the germline V gene are SQVTM and ANQGSEA. CDR3 loop: CSVGAGIAYEQYF.

This chain joins TRBV7-2 and TRBJ1-1. Per germline, CDR1 SGHTA and CDR2 FQGNSA. This CDR3 region has 14 residues. CDR3 loop: CASSLVGPALGAFF.

The V gene is TRBV6-2 or TRBV6-3, the J gene TRBJ2-1; TCRdb calls TRBD2, which cannot be checked without DNA. Germline V gene lookup returns CDR1 MNHEY and CDR2 SVGEGT. CDR3 length: 14 amino acids. CDR3 protein: CASSPGLAINEQFF.

The chain joins TRBV4-1 to TRBJ2-5. The germline gives CDR1 MGHRA, CDR2 YSYEKL. CDR3 size: 15 residues. The CDR3 sequence: CASSQELRYQETQYF.

This chain uses TRBV9 with TRBJ2-1; TCRdb reports TRBD1, a call that lacks DNA to check it against. The CDR3 is 12 residues long. CDR1 SGDLS and CDR2 YYNGEE come from the germline V gene. The CDR3 region is CASSPPLDEQFF.

The chain uses TRBV14 and TRBJ2-3. Per germline, CDR1 SGHDN and CDR2 FVKESK. The CDR3 sequence is 13 residues long. CDR3 loop: CASSLRITDTQYF.

The genes are TRBV12-3 or TRBV12-4 and TRBJ2-7. The CDR3 is made up of 13 amino acids. The CDR3 loop reads CASSLGWSQEQYF.

The rearrangement joins TRBV2 to TRBJ2-3; TCRdb indicates TRBD2, and absent DNA this call remains unverified. Germline V CDR1 and CDR2: SNHLY, FYNNEI. CDR3 length: 15 amino acids. The CDR3 spells CASSPFSGPTDTQYF.

This chain uses TRBV7-2 with TRBJ2-3. This CDR3 spans 14 amino acids. Per the germline V gene, CDR1 is SGHTA and CDR2 is FQGNSA. The CDR3 sequence: CASSLERGTDTQYF.

The V and J genes are TRBV15 and TRBJ1-2. Germline V CDR1 and CDR2: LNHNV, YYDKDF (reference sequence). CDR3 size: 15 residues. The CDR3 region is CATSAVVEINYGYTF.

The chain has TRBV20-1 and TRBJ1-2. The CDR3 is made up of 13 amino acids. From germline, CDR1 is DFQATT and CDR2 SNEGSKA (reference sequence). The CDR3 reads CSARDLEGMGYTF.

The chain combines TRBV7-8 with TRBJ2-7; TCRdb reports TRBD2, a call that lacks DNA to check it against. Germline V gives CDR1 SGHVS, CDR2 FQNEAQ. The CDR3 loop spans 15 amino acids. CDR3 region: CASSLATSGLYEQYF.

The gene calls are TRBV6-5 and TRBJ2-2; checking the TCRdb D call of TRBD1 is not possible without DNA. There are 14 residues in the CDR3. In germline, CDR1 is MNHEY, CDR2 SVGAGI. CDR3 loop: CASSYSQGAGELFF.

This chain uses TRBV10-3 with TRBJ1-1. The CDR3 covers 14 residues. Germline-derived CDR1 and CDR2 are ENHRY and SYGVKD. The CDR3 sequence is CAISESTRDTEAFF.

V is TRBV27 and J is TRBJ2-7; the TRBD2 assignment by TCRdb is unverifiable without DNA. CDR1 and CDR2 (germline): MNHEY, SMNVEV (reference sequence). The CDR3 covers 15 residues. The CDR3 is CASSPVGLAVYEQYF.

V gene TRBV28 combines with J gene TRBJ2-7; the D call of TRBD1 rests on TCRdb alone, since no DNA is present to check it. CDR1 MDHEN and CDR2 SYDVKM come from the germline V gene. This CDR3 is built from 13 residues. CDR3 amino acids: CASLGGSSYEQYF.

This chain connects TRBV7-9 to TRBJ2-7; as DNA is missing, the TRBD1 call by TCRdb cannot be tested. The CDR3 extends over 15 amino acids. Germline loops: CDR1 SEHNR, CDR2 FQNEAQ (reference sequence). The CDR3: CASSSGGDSVYEQYF.

This chain uses TRBV5-1 with TRBJ2-7. Germline CDR1 and CDR2: SGHRS and YFSETQ. The CDR3 totals 14 residues. The CDR3 region is CASSLEGGPDEQYF.

The chain combines TRBV29-1 with TRBJ1-5; the D call from TCRdb, TRBD1, cannot be confirmed without DNA. The CDR3 is 13 amino acids. CDR1 and CDR2 from the germline V gene are SQVTM and ANQGSEA. The CDR3 protein is CSAGGGVGQPQHF.